What follows are 4 T cell receptor beta chains derived from one specimen sequenced in a study of T cell responses to AZD1222 COVID-19 vaccine. Using immunoSEQ multiplex PCR, the repertoire was profiled, and TCRdb retains in-frame clones only, with some absent. Among roughly 150,000 clones listed, about 90% were seen once. Here the sequenced sample was peripheral blood, taken 28 days after the second AZD1222 dose. These receptors all come from an adult who received the AZD1222 COVID-19 vaccine.

This clone has just a few counts. The chain couples TRBV9 to TRBJ2-7; D is possibly TRBD2 (5 bases). This CDR3 region has 14 residues. Trimming cost V 0 bases and J 6 bases, with 13 bases left between them. CDR1 and CDR2 from the germline V gene are SGDLS and YYNGEE. CDR3 amino acids: CASSVEGGDREQYF. The CDR3 DNA sequence: TGTGCCAGCAGCGTAGAAGGAGGAGACCGCGAGCAGTACTTC.

The rearrangement joins TRBV10-3 to TRBJ1-4; D is ambiguous. V lost 5 bases to trimming and J lost 8 bases, with 12 bases between them. The CDR3 length is 13 residues. The germline V gene encodes CDR1 ENHRY and CDR2 SYGVKD. This CDR3 is CAISLEGGEKLFF. CDR3 coding DNA: TGTGCCATCAGTTTGGAGGGAGGCGAAAAACTGTTTTTT.

This sequence joins TRBV11-2 and TRBJ2-3; the match to TRBD1 covers 9 bases. This CDR3 is built from 18 residues. Germline lookup yields CDR1 SGHAT and CDR2 FQNNGV. V was pared by 4 bases and J by 2 bases, with 13 bases of the junction left unmatched. In DNA, the CDR3 is TGTGCCAGCAGCTCCAAGGGACAGGGAAGGGCACACACAGATACGCAGTATTTT. Amino acids: CASSSKGQGRAHTDTQYF. Filled out from reference TRBV11-2 and TRBJ2-3, the complete variable domain reads EAGVAQSPRYKIIEKRQSVAFWCNPISGHATLYWYQQILGQGPKLLIQFQNNGVVDDSQLPKDRFSAERLKGVDSTLKIQPAKLEDSAVYLCASSSKGQGRAHTDTQYFGPGTRLTVL.

J is TRBJ2-5 and V is TRBV5-1; D is unclear. In germline, CDR1 is SGHRS, CDR2 YFSETQ. The length of the CDR3 is 13 residues. Trimming removed 4 bases at V and 5 bases at J, with 12 bases between. The CDR3 coding sequence is TGCGCCAGCAGCCTGAGCATAACGGAGACCCAGTACTTC. Protein sequence: CASSLSITETQYF.